A single T cell receptor beta chain is shown here with its context. Genomic DNA constituted the template upon which TCR beta VDJ and CDR3 profiling was performed. TCRdb fed the reads into MiXCR, producing one record per CDR3 protein. This sample carries around 180,000 distinct CDR3 sequences, 55% to 70% of them seen once, and the ten largest clones take 45%. The data derive from a study of CD8+CD57+ T cells in acquired aplastic anemia. Study-wide background: Average DNA yield from sorted CD4+ and CD8+ cells was around 3.2 ug. Healthy donors gave about 10.8 million reads on average for CD4+ cells.

The germline CDR1 and CDR2 sequences are LNHDA and SQIVND (reference sequence). V lost 3 bases, J lost 7 bases, and 22 bases lay in between. The CDR3 spans 16 residues. The chain is built from TRBV19 and TRBJ2-7, with a tentative D call TRBD1 (6 bases). The clonotype comes from a human donor in good health. The sample consisted of sorted CD4+, CD8+, or CD8+CD57+ T cells (not recorded which) from PBMCs. In DNA form, the CDR3 reads TGTGCCAGTAGTATTCGTAGATCTTTTTTCGGACAGGAGCAGTACTTC. The encoded protein is CASSIRRSFFGQEQYF.